Presented here are 23 T cell receptor beta chains from one specimen sequenced in a study of a mutant IDH1 vaccine in newly diagnosed glioma. These receptors are not linked to any known antigen. Produced via immunoSEQ multiplex PCR; TCRdb's table is partial and in-frame only. The sample holds about 32,000 clones, about four fifths seen once. As for time point: week 35, safety follow-up. In the vaccine, a single dose held 300 ug of the mutant IDH1 20-mer peptide, along with topical imiquimod. The specimen comprised PBMCs, sampled from a glioma patient whose treatment included an IDH1 peptide vaccine. The receptor source for this set is a woman aged 18-29 years with glioma.

The chain has TRBV6-4 and TRBJ2-7; D call uncertain. Per germline, CDR1 MRHNA and CDR2 SNTAGT. Trimming shortened V by 5 bases and J by 5 bases, and 10 bases separated the two germline ends. The CDR3 is made up of 12 amino acids. CDR3 sequence: CASSLSRDEQYF. Written as DNA, the CDR3 is TGTGCCAGCAGTCTAAGTAGAGACGAGCAGTACTTC.

DNA of the CDR3: TGCGCCAGCAGCCAAGATACGCCCCAAGGGGCGACGTTTTCCTATGGCTACACCTTC. This gives the protein CASSQDTPQGATFSYGYTF. The V gene is TRBV4-1, the J gene TRBJ1-2; D is possibly TRBD1 (5 bases). The CDR3 has 19 residues. Trimming pared 0 bases from V and 4 bases from J, leaving 24 bases between. CDR1 MGHRA and CDR2 YSYEKL come from the germline V gene.

The V call is TRBV6-1, the J call TRBJ2-2; the D gene is possibly TRBD2 (5 bases). Germline CDR1 and CDR2: MNHNS and SASEGT. This CDR3 has 16 amino acids. Trimming shortened V by 3 bases and J by 5 bases, and 16 bases separated the two germline ends. The CDR3 sequence is CASSERSGVGTGELFF. The CDR3 coding sequence is TGTGCCAGCAGTGAGAGGTCCGGGGTGGGAACCGGGGAGCTGTTTTTT.

The CDR3 nucleotides are TGTGCCACCAGCACCCGGGACACCTTGTTGCTGCCCCAGCATTTT. Its translation is CATSTRDTLLLPQHF. This chain connects TRBV15 to TRBJ1-5; TRBD1 is a possible D gene (6 bases). The CDR3 length is 15 residues. Trimming took off 4 bases at V and 9 bases at J, with 19 bases between the two ends. Germline V gene data show CDR1 as LNHNV and CDR2 as YYDKDF (reference sequence).

The V gene is TRBV7-6, the J gene TRBJ1-6; the match to TRBD1 covers 10 bases. The CDR3 runs 15 residues. CDR1 is SGHVS, CDR2 FNYEAQ, per germline. The V gene end was trimmed by 4 bases and the J gene end by 4 bases; junction bases not matched to a gene: 1. DNA of the CDR3: TGTGCCAGCAGCTCGGGACAGGGGTATAATTCACCCCTCCACTTT. Protein: CASSSGQGYNSPLHF.

This clone was observed a single time. The rearrangement joins TRBV5-8 to TRBJ2-3, with D uncertain. This CDR3 is built from 14 residues. Germline V gives CDR1 SGHTS, CDR2 YDEGEE. Trimming cost V 1 base and J 3 bases, with 9 bases left between them. The CDR3 region is CASSLPAQTDTQYF. The CDR3 nucleotides read TGTGCCAGCAGCTTGCCGGCGCAGACAGATACGCAGTATTTT.

This chain connects TRBV7-9 to TRBJ2-1, with D tentatively TRBD1 (6 bases). Trimming pared 5 bases from V and 4 bases from J, leaving 18 bases between. Germline assignment: CDR1 SEHNR and CDR2 FQNEAQ (reference sequence). This CDR3 has 16 residues. The CDR3 loop is CASSTPPGHQYNEQFF. The CDR3 nucleotides are TGTGCCAGCAGCACCCCGCCGGGACACCAATACAATGAGCAGTTCTTC.

The chain joins TRBV19 to TRBJ2-3; no definite D call. The CDR3 has 14 amino acids. CDR1 is LNHDA and CDR2 is SQIVND in the germline V gene (reference sequence). V lost 1 base to trimming and J lost 1 base, with 6 bases between them. The CDR3 here is CASSIGRRTDTQYF. In DNA, the CDR3 is TGTGCCAGTAGTATAGGGCGCCGCACAGATACGCAGTATTTT.

The chain joins TRBV7-6 to TRBJ2-1; 10 nucleotides agree with TRBD2. Trimming at V came to 4 bases and at J to 8 bases, leaving 5 bases not matched to a gene. There are 14 residues in the CDR3. Germline V gene lookup returns CDR1 SGHVS and CDR2 FNYEAQ. The CDR3 nucleotides are TGTGCCAGCAGCTCTAGCGGGAGTCCTCATGAGCAGTTCTTC. Translating gives CASSSSGSPHEQFF.

This chain connects TRBV7-2 to TRBJ1-1, with 8 nucleotides matching TRBD1. The CDR3 runs to 13 residues. After removal of 6 bases from V and 5 bases from J, the junction contained 5 bases not matched to a gene. Germline CDR1 and CDR2: SGHTA and FQGNSA. The CDR3 protein is CASRDRVGTEAFF. The CDR3 DNA reads as TGTGCCAGCAGGGACAGGGTGGGTACTGAAGCTTTCTTT.

This chain joins TRBV29-1 and TRBJ1-1; 9 bases match TRBD1. V was clipped by 7 bases and J by 1 base; unmatched bases: 1. CDR3 size: 12 residues. Per the germline V gene, CDR1 is SQVTM and CDR2 is ANQGSEA. In DNA, the CDR3 is TGCAGCGGGGGACAGGGGAACACTGAAGCTTTCTTT. It encodes CSGGQGNTEAFF.

This clone has just a few counts. The chain carries TRBV6-6 and TRBJ1-1; 7 bases are a match to TRBD1. Germline V gene lookup returns CDR1 MNHNY and CDR2 SVGAGI (reference sequence). The CDR3 totals 12 residues. The junction had 9 bases not matched to a gene; V was cut back by 7 bases and J by 10 bases. The DNA for the CDR3 is TGTGCCAGCAACCTTGAGACAGGGATAGCTTTCTTT. Translated, it gives CASNLETGIAFF.

This chain links TRBV6-1 with TRBJ1-2, with TRBD1 as a possible D gene (5 bases). Trimming removed 8 bases from V and 4 bases from J, with 11 bases in between. There are 12 residues in the CDR3. Germline assignment: CDR1 MNHNS and CDR2 SASEGT. In nucleotides, the CDR3 is TGTGCCAGCCTCTTCGGGGGCTATGGCTACACCTTC. Translated, it gives CASLFGGYGYTF.

The chain combines TRBV5-8 with TRBJ2-1; D unresolved. The CDR3 runs to 14 residues. Trimming removed 0 bases at V and 5 bases at J, with 9 bases between. From germline, CDR1 is SGHTS and CDR2 YDEGEE. CDR3 sequence reads: CASSLGVVDNEQFF. DNA of the CDR3: TGTGCCAGCAGCTTGGGGGTCGTAGACAATGAGCAGTTCTTC.

The gene calls are TRBV6-5 and TRBJ1-2; possibly TRBD1 for D (6 bases). The CDR3 sequence is 12 residues long. The germline V and J ends were trimmed by 7 bases and 2 bases, with 8 bases remaining between them. Germline V CDR1 and CDR2: MNHEY, SVGAGI. The CDR3 region is CASTTGNYGYTF. In DNA form, the CDR3 reads TGTGCCAGCACCACAGGGAACTATGGCTACACCTTC.

The chain employs TRBV19 and TRBJ1-1; TRBD1 aligns across 10 bases. Germline values: CDR1 LNHDA, CDR2 SQIVND (reference sequence). The CDR3 consists of 15 residues. The junction had 7 bases not matched to a gene; V was cut back by 5 bases and J by 4 bases. In DNA, the CDR3 is TGTGCCAGTAGTGGATGGACAGGGGGATTCACTGAAGCTTTCTTT. Its protein product is CASSGWTGGFTEAFF.

The rearrangement links TRBV19 to TRBJ2-3; TRBD1 is a possible D gene (6 bases). This CDR3 region has 14 residues. The germline V and J ends were trimmed by 2 bases and 4 bases, with 10 bases remaining between them. Germline loops: CDR1 LNHDA, CDR2 SQIVND (reference sequence). This CDR3 is CASSIWTAPDTQYF. The CDR3 DNA follows: TGTGCCAGTAGTATATGGACAGCCCCAGATACGCAGTATTTT. The whole variable domain, remainder taken from reference TRBV19 and TRBJ2-3, is DGGITQSPKYLFRKEGQNVTLSCEQNLNHDAMYWYRQDPGQGLRLIYYSQIVNDFQKGDIAEGYSVSREKKESFPLTVTSAQKNPTAFYLCASSIWTAPDTQYFGPGTRLTVL.

This chain connects TRBV25-1 to TRBJ2-3; 8 positions agree with TRBD2. The germline V gene encodes CDR1 MGHDK and CDR2 SYGVNS. The CDR3 totals 16 residues. The junction had 3 bases not matched to a gene; V was cut back by 1 base and J by 0 bases. The CDR3 region is CASSELREASTDTQYF. The CDR3 DNA reads TGTGCCAGCAGTGAATTGCGGGAGGCCAGCACAGATACGCAGTATTTT.

V usage is TRBV6-1 and J usage is TRBJ2-7; TRBD1 matches 10 bases. The CDR3 contains 14 residues. Unmatched junction bases numbered 5, after V lost 6 bases and J lost 3 bases. Looked up from germline, CDR1 is MNHNS and CDR2 is SASEGT. The CDR3 here is CASRGDRGFYEQYF. The DNA for the CDR3 is TGTGCCAGCAGAGGGGACAGGGGATTCTACGAGCAGTACTTC.

Only one count was recorded for this clone. The CDR3 nucleotides read TGTGCCTGGAGTGGGATGGGTTCACCCCTCCACTTT. It specifies CAWSGMGSPLHF. The rearrangement joins TRBV30 to TRBJ1-6; D gene unclear. CDR1 is GTSNPN, CDR2 SVGIG, per germline (reference sequence). Between the trimmed V and J ends, which lost 1 base and 9 bases, there was a span of 7 bases. The CDR3 is made up of 12 amino acids.

The CDR3 DNA reads as TGTGCCAGCTGCAGGCGGGACTGGAAAAACAATGAGCAGTTCTTC. Protein product: CASCRRDWKNNEQFF. V gene TRBV5-6 combines with J gene TRBJ2-1; D perhaps matches TRBD2 (6 bases). Trimming stripped 7 bases from V and 5 bases from J, with 19 bases between. Germline loops: CDR1 SGHDT, CDR2 YYEEEE. The CDR3 is 15 residues long. The whole variable domain, remainder taken from reference TRBV5-6 and TRBJ2-1, is DAGVTQSPTHLIKTRGQQVTLRCSPKSGHDTVSWYQQALGQGPQFIFQYYEEEERQRGNFPDRFSGHQFPNYSSELNVNALLLGDSALYLCASCRRDWKNNEQFFGPGTRLTVL.

DNA for the CDR3: TGTGCCAGCAGTGGCAGATCCTCTGGGGCCAACGTCCTGACTTTC. Residues: CASSGRSSGANVLTF. The chain is built from TRBV2 and TRBJ2-6; D is unclear. Between the trimmed V and J ends, which lost 4 bases and 0 bases, there was a span of 7 bases. Germline CDR1 and CDR2: SNHLY and FYNNEI. The CDR3 covers 15 residues.

J is TRBJ2-5 and V is TRBV5-1; tentatively, D is TRBD1 (5 bases). V was trimmed by 0 bases and J by 5 bases, leaving 14 bases between them. The CDR3 sequence is 15 residues long. CDR1 and CDR2 (germline): SGHRS, YFSETQ. CDR3 loop: CASSLEAGYPETQYF. For the CDR3, the DNA is TGCGCCAGCAGCTTGGAAGCAGGGTATCCGGAGACCCAGTACTTC.